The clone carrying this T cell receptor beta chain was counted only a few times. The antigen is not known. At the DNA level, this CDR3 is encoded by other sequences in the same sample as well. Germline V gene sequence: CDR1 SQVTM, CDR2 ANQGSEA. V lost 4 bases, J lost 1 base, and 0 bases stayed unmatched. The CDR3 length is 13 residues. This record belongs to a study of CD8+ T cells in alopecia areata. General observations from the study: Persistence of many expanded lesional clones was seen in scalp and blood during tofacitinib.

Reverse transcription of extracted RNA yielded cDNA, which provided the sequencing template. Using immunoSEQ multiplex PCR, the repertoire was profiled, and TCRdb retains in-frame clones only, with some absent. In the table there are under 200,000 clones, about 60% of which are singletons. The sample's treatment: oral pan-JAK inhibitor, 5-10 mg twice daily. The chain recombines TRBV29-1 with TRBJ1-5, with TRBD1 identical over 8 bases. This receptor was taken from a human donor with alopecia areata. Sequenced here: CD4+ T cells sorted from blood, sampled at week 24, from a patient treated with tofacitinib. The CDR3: CSVAGGSNQPQHF. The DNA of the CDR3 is TGCAGCGTTGCAGGGGGCAGCAATCAGCCCCAGCATTTT.